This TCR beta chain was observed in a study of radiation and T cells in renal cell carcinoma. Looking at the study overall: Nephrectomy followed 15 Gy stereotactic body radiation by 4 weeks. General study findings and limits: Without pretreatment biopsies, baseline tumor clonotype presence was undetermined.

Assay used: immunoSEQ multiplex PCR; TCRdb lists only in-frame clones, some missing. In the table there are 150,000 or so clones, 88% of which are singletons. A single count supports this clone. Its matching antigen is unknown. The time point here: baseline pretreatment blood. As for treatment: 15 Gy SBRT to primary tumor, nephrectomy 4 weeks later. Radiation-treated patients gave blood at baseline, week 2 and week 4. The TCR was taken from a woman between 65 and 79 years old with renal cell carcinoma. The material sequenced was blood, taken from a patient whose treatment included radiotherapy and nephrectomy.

The CDR3, as DNA: TGTGCCAGCAGTAAGCGGACCGCGAACACCGGGGAGCTGTTTTTT. Encoded protein: CASSKRTANTGELFF. This chain links TRBV9 with TRBJ2-2; weak D call: TRBD2 (5 bases). The CDR3 contains 15 residues. Trimming removed 5 bases at V and 0 bases at J, with 11 bases between. Germline V CDR1 and CDR2: SGDLS, YYNGEE. Drawing the rest from reference TRBV9 and TRBJ2-2, the complete variable domain is DSGVTQTPKHLITATGQRVTLRCSPRSGDLSVYWYQQSLDQGLQFLIQYYNGEERAKGNILERFSAQQFPDLHSELNLSSLELGDSALYFCASSKRTANTGELFFGEGSRLTVL.